This entry lists 20 T cell receptor beta chains sequenced from one sample in a study of T-cell reconstitution after alpha-beta-depleted transplantation in children. It was with unique molecular identifiers that the TCRbeta library was prepared. One entry per CDR3 protein results from TCRdb running MiXCR on the PCR reads. Of around 230,000 distinct CDR3 sequences detected, approximately 19% appear once; the ten largest clones hold roughly two fifths. The sample was PBMCs, mostly from graft donor cells, taken 360 days after TCRalphabeta/CD19-depleted stem cell transplant. Receptor source: a male patient between 2 and 9 years old who had a stem cell transplant for acute lymphoblastic leukemia, so the T cells may come from the graft donor.

Only a few counts were recorded for this clonotype. The chain is built from TRBV18 and TRBJ2-1; 11 nucleotides align to TRBD1. CDR3 size: 16 residues. Germline V CDR1 and CDR2: KGHSH, LQKENI. V gave up 3 bases and J gave up 8 bases; unmatched junction bases: 9. CDR3 coding DNA: TGTGCCAGCTCACCGGGACAGGGGGTGGATTTGGATGAGCAGTTCTTC. It codes for CASSPGQGVDLDEQFF.

This rearrangement joins TRBV7-9 to TRBJ1-4, with no clear D. The germline gives CDR1 SEHNR, CDR2 FQNEAQ (reference sequence). Between the trimmed V and J ends, which lost 5 bases and 0 bases, there was a span of 10 bases. The CDR3 has 15 amino acids. CDR3 amino acids: CASSLRLATNEKLFF. The CDR3 coding sequence is TGTGCCAGCAGCCTCAGGCTTGCAACTAATGAAAAACTGTTTTTT.

This clonotype has a handful of counts. The V gene is TRBV12-3 or TRBV12-4, the J gene TRBJ2-7; D not resolved. The CDR3 length is 14 residues. Trimming removed 0 bases from V and 3 bases from J, with 9 bases in between. CDR3 loop: CASSLARRFYEQYF. The CDR3 region has the DNA TGTGCCAGCAGTTTAGCGCGACGGTTCTACGAGCAGTACTTC.

The chain is built from TRBV11-2 and TRBJ2-7, with 7 bases matching TRBD1. Germline V gene sequence: CDR1 SGHAT, CDR2 FQNNGV. The trim removed 1 base at V and 2 bases at J, leaving 2 bases unmatched. CDR3 length: 14 residues. CDR3 sequence (DNA): TGTGCCAGCAGCTTAGTTGGACAGGCCTACGAGCAGTACTTC. Its protein product is CASSLVGQAYEQYF.

This clonotype was detected only a few times. The chain links TRBV20-1 to TRBJ1-5; D not resolved. The CDR3 loop spans 13 amino acids. Trimming pared 7 bases from V and 1 base from J, leaving 11 bases between. From germline, CDR1 is DFQATT and CDR2 SNEGSKA (reference sequence). The CDR3 sequence: CSGVPNSNQPQHF. Written as DNA, the CDR3 is TGCAGTGGGGTCCCAAACAGCAATCAGCCCCAGCATTTT.

The rearrangement links TRBV5-1 to TRBJ2-2, with no clear D. In germline, CDR1 is SGHRS, CDR2 YFSETQ. Trimming pared 0 bases from V and 3 bases from J, leaving 9 bases between. The CDR3 is made up of 15 amino acids. The DNA of the CDR3 is TGCGCCAGCAGCTTGGCGCAGGCGGACACCGGGGAGCTGTTTTTT. Protein product: CASSLAQADTGELFF.

This clonotype was observed a handful of times. The gene calls are TRBV10-3 and TRBJ2-3; the match to TRBD1 covers 7 bases. CDR3 length equals 13 residues. The ends lost 10 bases at V and 3 bases at J; junction bases unmatched: 7. The germline V gene encodes CDR1 ENHRY and CDR2 SYGVKD. For the CDR3, the DNA is TGTGCCACAAGCGACAGGGCAACAGATACGCAGTATTTT. The encoded protein is CATSDRATDTQYF.

The chain combines TRBV6-2 or TRBV6-3 with TRBJ1-1; the match to TRBD1 covers 8 bases. V shed 4 bases, J shed 5 bases, and the junction held 6 bases outside the gene matches. The V gene's germline CDR1 is MNHEY and CDR2 SVGEGT. This CDR3 has 14 residues. The DNA for the CDR3 is TGTGCCAGCAGTTTGCCAGGGGGCGGGACTGAAGCTTTCTTT. Translating gives CASSLPGGGTEAFF.

This clonotype was counted once. This chain joins TRBV5-5 and TRBJ2-7; D call uncertain. Per germline, CDR1 SGHKS and CDR2 YYEKEE (reference sequence). Deletions cut 6 bases from V and 0 bases from J, with 10 bases between. This CDR3 has 13 residues. The CDR3 sequence: CASTSESSYEQYF. In nucleotides, the CDR3 is TGTGCCAGCACCTCCGAGAGCTCCTACGAGCAGTACTTC.

This clonotype came up a few times. This chain connects TRBV30 to TRBJ1-3, with D uncertain. The CDR3 has 13 residues. CDR1 is GTSNPN and CDR2 is SVGIG in the germline V gene (reference sequence). Trimming shortened V by 8 bases and J by 2 bases, and 13 bases separated the two germline ends. The CDR3 DNA sequence: TGTGCCAGAAGAGAAGTCCCTGGAAACACCATATATTTT. This translates into CARREVPGNTIYF.

This clonotype has a handful of counts. The chain joins TRBV9 to TRBJ1-3, with TRBD1 identical over 9 bases. The CDR3 has 16 residues. In germline, CDR1 is SGDLS, CDR2 YYNGEE. J lost 0 bases, V lost 0 bases, and 1 base had no gene match. The CDR3 DNA reads as TGTGCCAGCAGCGTAGAGACAGGGGGCTCTGGAAACACCATATATTTT. Protein sequence: CASSVETGGSGNTIYF.

This clonotype has only a few counts. The chain has TRBV29-1 and TRBJ1-4; the D gene is possibly TRBD1 (5 bases). Germline CDR1 and CDR2: SQVTM and ANQGSEA. The V end was cut by 5 bases, the J end by 5 bases, with 12 bases between. CDR3 length equals 13 residues. In nucleotides, the CDR3 is TGCAGCGTTCGAGCAGGGAACAATGAAAAACTGTTTTTT. It is translated as CSVRAGNNEKLFF. The whole variable domain, remainder taken from reference TRBV29-1 and TRBJ1-4, is SAVISQKPSRDICQRGTSLTIQCQVDSQVTMMFWYRQQPGQSLTLIATANQGSEATYESGFVIDKFPISRPNLTFSTLTVSNMSPEDSSIYLCSVRAGNNEKLFFGSGTQLSVL.

This clonotype was observed at least ten times. The J gene is TRBJ2-7, the V gene TRBV7-2, with D possibly being TRBD1 (6 bases). CDR3 length equals 14 residues. V was cut by 3 bases and J by 1 base, with 10 bases left in between. The germline V gene encodes CDR1 SGHTA and CDR2 FQGNSA. The CDR3 region is CASSFQQGSYEQYF. In DNA, the CDR3 is TGTGCCAGCAGCTTTCAGCAGGGGTCCTACGAGCAGTACTTC.

This clonotype was observed a handful of times. This chain connects TRBV19 to TRBJ2-3; the D is unclear. Trimming pared 3 bases from V and 0 bases from J, leaving 13 bases between. This CDR3 is built from 16 residues. CDR1 is LNHDA, CDR2 SQIVND, per germline (reference sequence). CDR3 residues: CASSIQRIESTDTQYF. DNA for the CDR3: TGTGCCAGTAGTATCCAAAGGATCGAGAGCACAGATACGCAGTATTTT.

This clonotype has more than one count but fewer than ten. This chain links TRBV7-9 with TRBJ2-7; perhaps TRBD1 as D (6 bases). The CDR3 covers 13 residues. Germline V lookup: CDR1 SEHNR, CDR2 FQNEAQ (reference sequence). V was clipped by 7 bases and J by 3 bases, with 13 bases between them. The CDR3 spells CASTPRDNYEQYF. CDR3 sequence (DNA): TGTGCCAGCACCCCACGGGACAACTACGAGCAGTACTTC.

This clonotype was seen repeatedly, ten times or more. This chain uses TRBV7-2 with TRBJ2-1, with a possible D match to TRBD2 (5 bases). Germline assignment: CDR1 SGHTA and CDR2 FQGNSA. Trimming stripped 0 bases from V and 0 bases from J, with 9 bases between. CDR3 length equals 16 residues. The CDR3, as DNA: TGTGCCAGCAGCTTAGCTAGCGTCAACTCCTACAATGAGCAGTTCTTC. The encoded protein is CASSLASVNSYNEQFF.

The chain is built from TRBV12-3 or TRBV12-4 and TRBJ1-2, with D unclear. The CDR3 covers 12 residues. V shed 3 bases and J shed 4 bases, with 6 bases lying between them. The CDR3 loop is CASSFLTYGYTF. DNA for the CDR3: TGTGCCAGCAGTTTTCTGACCTATGGCTACACCTTC.

The J gene is TRBJ2-3, the V gene TRBV6-2 or TRBV6-3, with a possible D match to TRBD2 (6 bases). Germline CDR1 and CDR2: MNHEY and SVGEGT. The germline V and J ends were trimmed by 8 bases and 2 bases, with 23 bases remaining between them. The CDR3 consists of 17 residues. The CDR3 sequence: CASFEFGAGLSTDTQYF. The CDR3 region has the DNA TGTGCCAGCTTTGAGTTTGGGGCGGGACTGTCCACAGATACGCAGTATTTT.

This clonotype has a handful of counts. The rearrangement joins TRBV18 to TRBJ2-5, with D unclear. CDR1 and CDR2 (germline): KGHSH, LQKENI. V shed 6 bases and J shed 2 bases, with 7 bases lying between them. This CDR3 comprises 12 residues. The chain's CDR3 is CASSQKQETQYF. Here the CDR3 DNA reads TGTGCCAGCTCCCAAAAGCAAGAGACCCAGTACTTC.

The chain is built from TRBV5-1 and TRBJ1-1; D gene ambiguous. The V gene's germline CDR1 is SGHRS and CDR2 YFSETQ. The CDR3 extends over 15 amino acids. Trimming left V 0 bases short and J 1 base short, with 10 bases between. CDR3: CASSLAPFRNTEAFF. In DNA, the CDR3 is TGCGCCAGCAGCTTGGCCCCGTTTCGGAACACTGAAGCTTTCTTT.